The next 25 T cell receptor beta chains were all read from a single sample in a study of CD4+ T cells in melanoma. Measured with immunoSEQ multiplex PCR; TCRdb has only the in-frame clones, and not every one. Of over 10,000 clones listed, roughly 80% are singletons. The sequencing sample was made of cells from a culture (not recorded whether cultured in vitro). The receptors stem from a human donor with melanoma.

The CDR3 DNA sequence: TGTGCCATCAGTGAGCGAGAGACCCAGTACTTC. It specifies CAISERETQYF. The chain joins TRBV10-3 to TRBJ2-5; no clear D gene. Trimming stripped 2 bases from V and 4 bases from J, with 2 bases between. Germline V lookup: CDR1 ENHRY, CDR2 SYGVKD. CDR3 length: 11 amino acids.

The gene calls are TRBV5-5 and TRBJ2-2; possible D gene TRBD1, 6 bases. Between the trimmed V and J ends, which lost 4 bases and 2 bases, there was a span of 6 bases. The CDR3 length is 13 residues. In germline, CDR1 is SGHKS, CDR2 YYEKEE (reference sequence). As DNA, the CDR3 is TGTGCCAGCAGCGGGACAAACACCGGGGAGCTGTTTTTT. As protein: CASSGTNTGELFF.

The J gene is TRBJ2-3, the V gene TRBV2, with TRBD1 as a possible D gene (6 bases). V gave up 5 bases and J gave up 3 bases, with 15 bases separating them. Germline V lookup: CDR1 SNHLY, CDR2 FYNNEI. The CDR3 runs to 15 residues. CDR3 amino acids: CASSRVGQRTDTQYF. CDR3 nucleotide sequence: TGTGCCAGCAGTAGGGTCGGACAGAGAACAGATACGCAGTATTTT.

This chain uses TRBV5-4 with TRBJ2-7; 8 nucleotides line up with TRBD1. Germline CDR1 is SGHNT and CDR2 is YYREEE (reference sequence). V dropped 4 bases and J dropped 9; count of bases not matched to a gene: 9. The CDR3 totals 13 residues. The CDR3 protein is CASSRSAGGGQYF. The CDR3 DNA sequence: TGTGCCAGCAGCCGCTCCGCAGGGGGCGGGCAGTACTTC.

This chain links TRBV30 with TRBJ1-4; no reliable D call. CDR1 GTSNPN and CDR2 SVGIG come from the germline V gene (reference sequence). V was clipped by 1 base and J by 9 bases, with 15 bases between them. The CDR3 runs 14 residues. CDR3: CAWSAPGSIKKLFF. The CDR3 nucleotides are TGTGCCTGGAGTGCGCCCGGGAGTATTAAAAAACTGTTTTTT.

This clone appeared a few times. This CDR3 is CASSLETGQETQYF. The CDR3 coding sequence is TGTGCCAGCAGCTTAGAGACAGGCCAAGAGACCCAGTACTTC. V is TRBV11-2 and J is TRBJ2-5; the D gene is possibly TRBD1 (6 bases). The V end was cut by 0 bases, the J end by 1 base, with 6 bases between. Germline CDR1 and CDR2: SGHAT and FQNNGV. The CDR3 sequence is 14 residues long.

The CDR3 loop reads CASSLGRRTDGYTF. The CDR3 region has the DNA TGCGCCAGCAGCTTAGGCCGCAGGACTGATGGCTACACCTTC. The genes are TRBV5-1 and TRBJ1-2, with D hard to call. The CDR3 extends over 14 amino acids. Germline CDR1 is SGHRS and CDR2 is YFSETQ. The ends were cut back, 2 bases at V and 6 bases at J, with 14 bases in the middle.

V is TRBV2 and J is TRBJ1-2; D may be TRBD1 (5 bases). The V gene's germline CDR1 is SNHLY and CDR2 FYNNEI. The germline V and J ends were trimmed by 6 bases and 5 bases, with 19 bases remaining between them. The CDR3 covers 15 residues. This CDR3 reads CASSGGTDRAYGYTF. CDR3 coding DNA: TGTGCCAGCAGCGGCGGGACGGACCGGGCTTATGGCTACACCTTC. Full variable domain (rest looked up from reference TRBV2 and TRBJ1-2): EPEVTQTPSHQVTQMGQEVILRCVPISNHLYFYWYRQILGQKVEFLVSFYNNEISEKSEIFDDQFSVERPDGSNFTLKIRSTKLEDSAMYFCASSGGTDRAYGYTFGSGTRLTVV.

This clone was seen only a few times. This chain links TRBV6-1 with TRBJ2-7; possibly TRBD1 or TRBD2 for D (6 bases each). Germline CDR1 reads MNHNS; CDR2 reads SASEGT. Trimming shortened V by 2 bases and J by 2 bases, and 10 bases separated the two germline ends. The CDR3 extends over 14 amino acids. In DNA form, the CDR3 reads TGTGCCAGCAGTGAAAAGGGGGGAACCTACGAGCAGTACTTC. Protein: CASSEKGGTYEQYF.

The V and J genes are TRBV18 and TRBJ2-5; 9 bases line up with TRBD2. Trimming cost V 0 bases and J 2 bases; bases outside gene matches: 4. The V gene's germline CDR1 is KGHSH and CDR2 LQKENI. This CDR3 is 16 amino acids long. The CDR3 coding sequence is TGTGCCAGCTCACCACCGGCGGGGGGGTTTCAAGAGACCCAGTACTTC. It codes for CASSPPAGGFQETQYF.

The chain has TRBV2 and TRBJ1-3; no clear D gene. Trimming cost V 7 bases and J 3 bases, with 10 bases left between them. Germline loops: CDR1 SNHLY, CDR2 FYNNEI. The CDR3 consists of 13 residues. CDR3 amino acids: CASTGIGGNTIYF. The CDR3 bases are TGTGCCAGCACCGGGATAGGTGGAAACACCATATATTTT.

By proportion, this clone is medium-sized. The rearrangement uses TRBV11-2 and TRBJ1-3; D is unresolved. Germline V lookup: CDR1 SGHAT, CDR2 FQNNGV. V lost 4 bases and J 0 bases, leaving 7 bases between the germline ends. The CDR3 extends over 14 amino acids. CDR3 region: CASSSITSGNTIYF. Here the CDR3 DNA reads TGTGCCAGCAGCTCTATTACCTCTGGAAACACCATATATTTT.

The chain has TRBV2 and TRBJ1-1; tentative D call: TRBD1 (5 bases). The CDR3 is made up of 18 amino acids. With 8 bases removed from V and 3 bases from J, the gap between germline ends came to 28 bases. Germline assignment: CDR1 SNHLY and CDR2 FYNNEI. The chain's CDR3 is CASESPRLEMLGDTEAFF. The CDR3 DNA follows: TGTGCCAGCGAGTCCCCCCGGTTGGAGATGCTGGGGGACACTGAAGCTTTCTTT. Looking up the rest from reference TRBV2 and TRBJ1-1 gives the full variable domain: EPEVTQTPSHQVTQMGQEVILRCVPISNHLYFYWYRQILGQKVEFLVSFYNNEISEKSEIFDDQFSVERPDGSNFTLKIRSTKLEDSAMYFCASESPRLEMLGDTEAFFGQGTRLTVV.

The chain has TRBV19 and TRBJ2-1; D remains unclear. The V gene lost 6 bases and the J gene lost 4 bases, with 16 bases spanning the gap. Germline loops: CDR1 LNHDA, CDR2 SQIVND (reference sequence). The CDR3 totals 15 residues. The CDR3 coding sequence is TGTGCCAGTAGACCGGGCCTCTCCTCTTACAATGAGCAGTTCTTC. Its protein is CASRPGLSSYNEQFF.

The DNA of the CDR3 is TGCGCCAGCAGTGATACAGGGGTGGGGCCCTACAATGAGCAGTTCTTC. Translated: CASSDTGVGPYNEQFF. The chain couples TRBV10-1 to TRBJ2-1, with 7 nucleotides matching TRBD1. Germline assignment: CDR1 WNHNN and CDR2 SYGVQD (reference sequence). V trimming: 3 bases; J trimming: 2 bases; junction bases outside the gene matches: 7. The CDR3 sequence is 16 residues long.

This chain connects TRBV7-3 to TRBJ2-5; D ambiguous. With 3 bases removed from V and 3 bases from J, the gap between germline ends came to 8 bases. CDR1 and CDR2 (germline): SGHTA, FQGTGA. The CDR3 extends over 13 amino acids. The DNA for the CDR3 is TGTGCCAGCAGCTTCGGTCCCGAAGAGACCCAGTACTTC. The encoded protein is CASSFGPEETQYF.

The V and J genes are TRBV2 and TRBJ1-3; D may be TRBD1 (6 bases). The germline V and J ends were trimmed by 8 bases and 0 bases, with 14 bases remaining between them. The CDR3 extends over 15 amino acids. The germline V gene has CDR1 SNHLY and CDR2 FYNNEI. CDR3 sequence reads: CASGERQVSGNTIYF. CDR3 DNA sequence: TGTGCCAGCGGCGAACGACAGGTCTCTGGAAACACCATATATTTT.

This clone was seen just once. CDR3 amino acids: CASSTGQVQETQYF. CDR3 DNA sequence: TGTGCCAGCAGCACAGGACAGGTCCAAGAGACCCAGTACTTC. The rearrangement uses TRBV5-4 and TRBJ2-5; 7 bases line up with TRBD1. V gave up 4 bases and J gave up 1 base; unmatched junction bases: 4. Per the germline V gene, CDR1 is SGHNT and CDR2 is YYREEE (reference sequence). The CDR3 totals 14 residues.

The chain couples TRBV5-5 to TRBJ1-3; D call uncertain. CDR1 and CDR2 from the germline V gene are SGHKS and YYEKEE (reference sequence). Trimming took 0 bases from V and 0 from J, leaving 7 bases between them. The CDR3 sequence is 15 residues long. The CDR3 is CASSLAFYSGNTIYF. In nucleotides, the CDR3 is TGTGCCAGCAGCTTGGCGTTTTACTCTGGAAACACCATATATTTT.

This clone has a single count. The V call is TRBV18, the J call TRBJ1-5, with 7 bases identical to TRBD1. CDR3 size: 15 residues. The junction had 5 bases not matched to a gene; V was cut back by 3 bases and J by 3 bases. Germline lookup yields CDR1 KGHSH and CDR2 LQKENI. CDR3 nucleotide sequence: TGTGCCAGCTCACCCGGGACAGCCGACAATCAGCCCCAGCATTTT. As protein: CASSPGTADNQPQHF.

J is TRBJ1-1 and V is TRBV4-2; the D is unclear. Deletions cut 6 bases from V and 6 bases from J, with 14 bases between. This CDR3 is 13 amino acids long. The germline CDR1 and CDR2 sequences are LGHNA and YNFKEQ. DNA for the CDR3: TGTGCCAGCAGATCGAGGGATGCAGCTGAAGCTTTCTTT. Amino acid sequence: CASRSRDAAEAFF.

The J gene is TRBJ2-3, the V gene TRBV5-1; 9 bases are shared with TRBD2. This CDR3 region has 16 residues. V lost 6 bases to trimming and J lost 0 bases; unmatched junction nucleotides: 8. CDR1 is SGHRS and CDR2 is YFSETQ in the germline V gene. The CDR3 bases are TGCGCCAGCACCATTGACGCGGGGGGGAGCACAGATACGCAGTATTTT. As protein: CASTIDAGGSTDTQYF.

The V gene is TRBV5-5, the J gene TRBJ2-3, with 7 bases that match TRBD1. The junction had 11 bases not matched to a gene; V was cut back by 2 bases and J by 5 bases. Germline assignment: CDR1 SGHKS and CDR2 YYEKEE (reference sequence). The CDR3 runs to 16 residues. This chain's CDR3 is CASSLRGTGVGDTQYF. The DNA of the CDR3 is TGTGCCAGCAGCTTACGGGGAACAGGGGTAGGAGATACGCAGTATTTT.

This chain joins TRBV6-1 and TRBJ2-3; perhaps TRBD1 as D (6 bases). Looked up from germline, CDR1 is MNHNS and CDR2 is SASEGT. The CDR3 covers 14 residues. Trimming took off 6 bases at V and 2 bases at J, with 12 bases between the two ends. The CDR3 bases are TGTGCCAGCAGCCTCAGGGGTTCCACAGATACGCAGTATTTT. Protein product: CASSLRGSTDTQYF.

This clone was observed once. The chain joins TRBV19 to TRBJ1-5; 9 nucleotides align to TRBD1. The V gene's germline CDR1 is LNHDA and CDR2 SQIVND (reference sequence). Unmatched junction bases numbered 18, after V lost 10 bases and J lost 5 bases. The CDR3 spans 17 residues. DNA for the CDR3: TGTGCCACCACCTTCCGGGACAGGGCTGAAGAGGATCAGCCCCAGCATTTT. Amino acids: CATTFRDRAEEDQPQHF.